This T cell receptor (beta chain) was identified during a study of OX40 agonist ivuxolimab in advanced cancers. The data were produced by immunoSEQ multiplex PCR, yet TCRdb's version contains in-frame clones alone and is incomplete. The profile shows some 72,000 clones, almost 95% of them singletons. The CDR3 contains 14 residues. Germline V gene sequence: CDR1 SGHTA, CDR2 FQGNSA. Trimming pared 7 bases from V and 1 base from J, leaving 13 bases between. The rearrangement uses TRBV7-2 and TRBJ1-2, with D possibly TRBD1 on 5 matching bases. The sample was CD4+ or CD8+ T cells sorted from blood, taken in a trial of the OX40 agonist ivuxolimab. This sequence originates from an adult with an advanced solid tumor such as melanoma, head and neck, liver or kidney cancer. For the CDR3, the DNA is TGTGCCAGCACCCCGGGGGGGGGTAACTATGGCTACACCTTC. Translated: CASTPGGGNYGYTF.